These 3 T cell receptor beta chains came from one sample sequenced in a study of blood T cell repertoires in COVID-19. Repertoires were generated with immunoSEQ multiplex PCR, while TCRdb's copy carries only in-frame clones and drops some. This sample has 350,000 or so clones, with about 87% found just once. The source material was peripheral blood. The receptor source for this set is a woman aged 25 to 39 with COVID-19, enrolled during active disease.

This rearrangement joins TRBV28 to TRBJ2-7; 8 bases map to TRBD2. The CDR3 loop spans 14 amino acids. The trim removed 6 bases at V and 0 bases at J, leaving 4 bases unmatched. Germline assignment: CDR1 MDHEN and CDR2 SYDVKM. The CDR3 DNA sequence: TGTGCCAGCAGCCCCGGGGGGGCCTCCTACGAGCAGTACTTC. Its protein product is CASSPGGASYEQYF.

This clone has just a few counts. The chain couples TRBV11-2 to TRBJ2-7, with D perhaps matching TRBD1 (5 bases). V lost 5 bases and J 6 bases, leaving 14 bases between the germline ends. CDR3 length equals 13 residues. Germline CDR1 SGHAT, CDR2 FQNNGV. This chain's CDR3 is CASSQGTLVEQYF. Here the CDR3 DNA reads TGTGCCAGCAGCCAGGGTACCCTCGTCGAGCAGTACTTC.

This chain connects TRBV27 to TRBJ1-5; tentatively, D is TRBD1 (5 bases). Per the germline V gene, CDR1 is MNHEY and CDR2 is SMNVEV (reference sequence). V was shortened by 3 bases and J by 3 bases, with 9 bases between the two germline ends. The CDR3 loop spans 14 amino acids. CDR3 loop: CASSFAGNNQPQHF. CDR3 DNA: TGTGCCAGCAGTTTTGCAGGGAACAATCAGCCCCAGCATTTT.